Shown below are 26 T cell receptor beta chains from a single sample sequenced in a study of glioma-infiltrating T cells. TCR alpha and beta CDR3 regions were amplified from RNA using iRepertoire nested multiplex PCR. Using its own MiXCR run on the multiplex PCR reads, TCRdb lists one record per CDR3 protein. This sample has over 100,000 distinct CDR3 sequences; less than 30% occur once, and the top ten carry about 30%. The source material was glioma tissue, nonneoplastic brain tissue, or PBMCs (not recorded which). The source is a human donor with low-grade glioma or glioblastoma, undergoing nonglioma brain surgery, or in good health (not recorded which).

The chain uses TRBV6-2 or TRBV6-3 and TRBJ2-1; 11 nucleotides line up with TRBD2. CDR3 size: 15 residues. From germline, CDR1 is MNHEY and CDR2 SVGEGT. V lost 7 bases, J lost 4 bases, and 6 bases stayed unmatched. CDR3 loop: CASIPTSGTYNEQFF. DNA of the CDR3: TGTGCCAGCATTCCGACTAGCGGGACTTACAATGAGCAGTTCTTC.

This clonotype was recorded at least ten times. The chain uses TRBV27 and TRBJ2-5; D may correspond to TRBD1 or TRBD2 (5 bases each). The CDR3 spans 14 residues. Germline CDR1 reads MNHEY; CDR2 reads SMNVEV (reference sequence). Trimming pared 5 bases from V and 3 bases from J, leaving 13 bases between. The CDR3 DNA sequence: TGTGCCAGCAGTATTCGGGACGGTAAAGAGACCCAGTACTTC. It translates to CASSIRDGKETQYF.

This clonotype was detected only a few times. CDR3 residues: CASSQGRQAYEQYF. Written as DNA, the CDR3 is TGCGCCAGCAGCCAAGGGAGACAGGCCTACGAGCAGTACTTC. V usage is TRBV4-3 and J usage is TRBJ2-7; a possible D gene is TRBD1 (6 bases). The V gene lost 1 base and the J gene lost 2 bases, with 9 bases spanning the gap. This CDR3 contains 14 residues. CDR1 is LGHNA, CDR2 YSLEER, per germline.

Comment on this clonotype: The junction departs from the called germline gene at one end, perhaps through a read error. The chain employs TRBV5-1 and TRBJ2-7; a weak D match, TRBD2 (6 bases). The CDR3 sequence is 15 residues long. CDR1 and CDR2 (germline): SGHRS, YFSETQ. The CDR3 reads CASSSSLALTYEHYF. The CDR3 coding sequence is TGCGCCAGCAGCTCTTCCCTAGCGTTGACCTACGAGCACTACTTC.

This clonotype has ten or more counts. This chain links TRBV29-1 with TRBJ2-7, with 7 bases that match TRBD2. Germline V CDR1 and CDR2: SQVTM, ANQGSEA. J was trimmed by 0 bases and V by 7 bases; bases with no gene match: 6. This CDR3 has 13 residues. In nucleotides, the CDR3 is TGCAGCGCTAGCGGCTACAGCTCCTACGAGCAGTACTTC. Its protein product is CSASGYSSYEQYF.

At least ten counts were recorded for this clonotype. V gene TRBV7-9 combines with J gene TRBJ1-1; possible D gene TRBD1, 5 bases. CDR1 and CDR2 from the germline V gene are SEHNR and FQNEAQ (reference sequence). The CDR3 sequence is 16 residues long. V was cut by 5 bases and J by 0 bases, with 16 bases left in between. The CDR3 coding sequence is TGTGCCAGCAGCACCCGGTCTGCAGGGTTGAACACTGAAGCTTTCTTT. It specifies CASSTRSAGLNTEAFF.

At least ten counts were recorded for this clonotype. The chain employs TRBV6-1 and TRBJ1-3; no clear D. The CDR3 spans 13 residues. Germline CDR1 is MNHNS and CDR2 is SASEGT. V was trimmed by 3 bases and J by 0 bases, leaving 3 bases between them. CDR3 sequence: CASSDNSGNTIYF. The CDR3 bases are TGTGCCAGCAGTGACAACTCTGGAAACACCATATATTTT.

CDR3 protein: CASSMVGQGSAETQYF. In DNA, the CDR3 is TGTGCCAGTAGTATGGTTGGGCAGGGGAGCGCGGAGACCCAGTACTTC. V is TRBV19 and J is TRBJ2-5; D might be TRBD1 (6 bases). This CDR3 has 16 amino acids. V was trimmed by 3 bases and J by 5 bases, leaving 19 bases between them. Per germline, CDR1 LNHDA and CDR2 SQIVND (reference sequence).

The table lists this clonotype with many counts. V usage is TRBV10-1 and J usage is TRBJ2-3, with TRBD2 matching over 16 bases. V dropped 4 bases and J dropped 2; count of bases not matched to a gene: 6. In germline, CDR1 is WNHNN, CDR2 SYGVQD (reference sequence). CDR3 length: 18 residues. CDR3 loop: CASSGRGTSGRATDTQYF. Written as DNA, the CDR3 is TGCGCCAGCAGTGGACGCGGGACTAGCGGGAGGGCCACAGATACGCAGTATTTT.

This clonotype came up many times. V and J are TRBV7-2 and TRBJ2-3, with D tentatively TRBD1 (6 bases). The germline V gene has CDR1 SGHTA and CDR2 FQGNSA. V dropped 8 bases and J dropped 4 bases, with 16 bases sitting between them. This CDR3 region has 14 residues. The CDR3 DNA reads TGTGCCAGCCTGGCGCGGGCAGGGGCAGATACGCAGTATTTT. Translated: CASLARAGADTQYF. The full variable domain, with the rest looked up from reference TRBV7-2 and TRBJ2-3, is GAGVSQSPSNKVTEKGKDVELRCDPISGHTALYWYRQSLGQGLEFLIYFQGNSAPDKSGLPSDRFSAERTGGSVSTLTIQRTQQEDSAVYLCASLARAGADTQYFGPGTRLTVL.

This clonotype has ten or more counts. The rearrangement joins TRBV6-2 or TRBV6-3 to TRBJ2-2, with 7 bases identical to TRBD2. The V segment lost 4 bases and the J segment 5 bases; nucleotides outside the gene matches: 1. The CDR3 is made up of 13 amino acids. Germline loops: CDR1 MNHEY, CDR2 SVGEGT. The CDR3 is CASSLRETGELFF. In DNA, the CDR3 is TGTGCCAGCAGTTTGCGGGAGACCGGGGAGCTGTTTTTT.

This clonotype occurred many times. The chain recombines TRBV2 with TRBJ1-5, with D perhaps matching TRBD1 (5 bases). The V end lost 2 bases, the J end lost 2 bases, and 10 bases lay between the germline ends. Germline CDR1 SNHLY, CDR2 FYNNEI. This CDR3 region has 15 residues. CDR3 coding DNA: TGTGCCAGCAGTGAATTGGGGCTCGGCAATCAGCCCCAGCATTTT. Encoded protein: CASSELGLGNQPQHF. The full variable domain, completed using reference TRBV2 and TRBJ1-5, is EPEVTQTPSHQVTQMGQEVILRCVPISNHLYFYWYRQILGQKVEFLVSFYNNEISEKSEIFDDQFSVERPDGSNFTLKIRSTKLEDSAMYFCASSELGLGNQPQHFGDGTRLSIL.

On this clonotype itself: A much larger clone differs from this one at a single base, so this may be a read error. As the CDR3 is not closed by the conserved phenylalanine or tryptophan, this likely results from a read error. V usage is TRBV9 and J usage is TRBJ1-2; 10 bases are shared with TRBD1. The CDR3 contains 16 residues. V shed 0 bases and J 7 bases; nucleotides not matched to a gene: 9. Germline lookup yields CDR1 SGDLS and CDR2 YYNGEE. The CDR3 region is CASSVGQGTGDTGYTL. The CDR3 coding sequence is TGTGCCAGCAGCGTAGGTCAGGGGACAGGGGACACTGGCTACACCCTC.

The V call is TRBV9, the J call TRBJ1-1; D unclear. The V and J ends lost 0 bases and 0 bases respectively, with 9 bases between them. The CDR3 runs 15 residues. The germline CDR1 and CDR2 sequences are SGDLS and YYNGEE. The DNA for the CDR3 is TGTGCCAGCAGCGTAGAGGCAGGCATGAACACTGAAGCTTTCTTT. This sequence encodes CASSVEAGMNTEAFF. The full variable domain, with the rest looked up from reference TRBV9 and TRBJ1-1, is DSGVTQTPKHLITATGQRVTLRCSPRSGDLSVYWYQQSLDQGLQFLIQYYNGEERAKGNILERFSAQQFPDLHSELNLSSLELGDSALYFCASSVEAGMNTEAFFGQGTRLTVV.

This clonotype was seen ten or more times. The CDR3 nucleotides read TGTGCCAGCAGCATTGGGGGGAACACTGAAGCTTTCTTT. Its translation is CASSIGGNTEAFF. The V gene is TRBV14, the J gene TRBJ1-1; weak D call: TRBD1 (5 bases). V dropped 5 bases and J dropped 1 base, with 8 bases sitting between them. This CDR3 region has 13 residues. Per the germline V gene, CDR1 is SGHDN and CDR2 is FVKESK.

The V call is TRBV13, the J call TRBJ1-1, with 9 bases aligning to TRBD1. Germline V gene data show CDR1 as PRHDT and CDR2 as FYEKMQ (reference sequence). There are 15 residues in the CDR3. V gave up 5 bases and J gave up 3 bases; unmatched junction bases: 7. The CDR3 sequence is CASSTTQGADTEAFF. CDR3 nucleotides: TGTGCCAGCAGCACAACACAGGGGGCGGACACTGAAGCTTTCTTT.

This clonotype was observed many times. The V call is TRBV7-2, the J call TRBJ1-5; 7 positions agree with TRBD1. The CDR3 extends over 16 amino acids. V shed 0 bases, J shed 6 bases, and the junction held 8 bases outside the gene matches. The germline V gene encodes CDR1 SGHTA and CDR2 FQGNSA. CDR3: CASSLASGTALQPQHF. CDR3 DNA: TGTGCCAGCAGCTTAGCCTCCGGGACAGCTCTTCAGCCCCAGCATTTT.

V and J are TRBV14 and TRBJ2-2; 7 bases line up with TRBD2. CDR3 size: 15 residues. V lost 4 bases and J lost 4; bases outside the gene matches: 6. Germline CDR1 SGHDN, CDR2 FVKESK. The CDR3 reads CASSPRAGPTGELFF. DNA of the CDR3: TGTGCCAGCAGCCCCCGAGCGGGACCCACCGGGGAGCTGTTTTTT.

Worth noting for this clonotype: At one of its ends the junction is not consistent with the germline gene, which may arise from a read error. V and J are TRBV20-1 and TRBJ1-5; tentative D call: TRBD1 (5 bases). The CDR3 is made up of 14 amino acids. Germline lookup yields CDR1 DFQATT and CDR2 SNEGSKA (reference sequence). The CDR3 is CSAPGVTANQLQHF. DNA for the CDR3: TGCAGTGCCCCGGGCGTGACAGCGAATCAGCTCCAGCATTTT.

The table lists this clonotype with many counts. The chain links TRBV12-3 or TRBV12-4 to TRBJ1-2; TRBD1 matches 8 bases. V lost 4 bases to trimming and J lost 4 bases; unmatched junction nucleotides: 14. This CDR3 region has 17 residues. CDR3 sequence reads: CASSSSTDRERGYGYTF. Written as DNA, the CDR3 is TGTGCCAGCAGTTCATCAACGGACAGGGAAAGGGGCTATGGCTACACCTTC.

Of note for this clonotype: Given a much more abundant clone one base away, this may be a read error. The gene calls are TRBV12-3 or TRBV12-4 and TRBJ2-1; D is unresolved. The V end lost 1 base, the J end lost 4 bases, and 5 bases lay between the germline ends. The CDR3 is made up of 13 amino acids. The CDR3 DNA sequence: TGTGCCAGCAGTTTAGTAAAGTACAATGAGCAGTTCTTC. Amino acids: CASSLVKYNEQFF.

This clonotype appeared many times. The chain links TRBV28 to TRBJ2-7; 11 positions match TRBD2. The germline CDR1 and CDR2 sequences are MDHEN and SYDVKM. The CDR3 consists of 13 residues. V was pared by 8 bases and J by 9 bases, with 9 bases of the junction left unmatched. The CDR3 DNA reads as TGTGCCAGCGGGACTAGCGGTAATAAAGGGCAGTACTTC. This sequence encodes CASGTSGNKGQYF.

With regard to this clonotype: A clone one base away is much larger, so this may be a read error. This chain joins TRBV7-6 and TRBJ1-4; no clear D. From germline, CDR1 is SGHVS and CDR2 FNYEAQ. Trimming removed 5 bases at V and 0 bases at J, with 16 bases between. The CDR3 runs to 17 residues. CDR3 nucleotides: TGTGCCAGCAGCATAATGACACCGGGAGCAACTAATGAAAAACTGTTTTTT. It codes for CASSIMTPGATNEKLFF.

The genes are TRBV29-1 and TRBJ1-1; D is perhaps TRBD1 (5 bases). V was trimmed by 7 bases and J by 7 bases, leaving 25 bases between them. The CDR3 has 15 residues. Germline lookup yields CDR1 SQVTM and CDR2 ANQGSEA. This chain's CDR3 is CSGQYFSGGRGEAFF. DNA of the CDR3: TGCAGCGGTCAATATTTTTCGGGGGGAAGAGGTGAAGCTTTCTTT.

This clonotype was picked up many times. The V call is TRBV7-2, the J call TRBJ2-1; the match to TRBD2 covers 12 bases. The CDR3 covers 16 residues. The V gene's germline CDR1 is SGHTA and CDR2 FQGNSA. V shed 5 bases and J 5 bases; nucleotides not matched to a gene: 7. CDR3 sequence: CASSLGLAGPDNEQFF. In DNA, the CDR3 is TGTGCCAGCAGCCTAGGACTAGCGGGACCAGACAATGAGCAGTTCTTC.

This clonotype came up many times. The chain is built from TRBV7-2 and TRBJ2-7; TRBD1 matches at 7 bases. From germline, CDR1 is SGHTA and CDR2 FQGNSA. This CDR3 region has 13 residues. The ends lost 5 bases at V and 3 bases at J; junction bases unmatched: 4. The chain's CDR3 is CASSPQGFYEQYF. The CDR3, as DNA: TGTGCCAGCAGCCCACAGGGGTTCTACGAGCAGTACTTC.